This T cell receptor beta chain was documented in a study of T-cell reconstitution after alpha-beta-depleted transplantation in children. Trimming took 3 bases from V and 5 from J, leaving 11 bases between them. CDR1 is SGHRS, CDR2 YFSETQ, per germline. The CDR3 loop spans 13 amino acids. Unique molecular identifiers were incorporated during preparation of the TCRbeta library. MiXCR was run by TCRdb on the PCR reads, yielding one entry per CDR3 protein. Among hundreds of thousands of distinct CDR3 sequences listed, roughly 17% were seen once. The clonotype was recovered from a human donor who donated a stem cell graft to a child with acute myeloid leukemia. Sequencing was performed on PBMCs from the stem cell graft donor, taken from the stem cell graft. This chain joins TRBV5-1 and TRBJ2-5; perhaps TRBD2 as D (6 bases). CDR3 residues: CASSSGELETQYF. In DNA form, the CDR3 reads TGCGCCAGCAGCTCGGGAGAGTTGGAGACCCAGTACTTC.